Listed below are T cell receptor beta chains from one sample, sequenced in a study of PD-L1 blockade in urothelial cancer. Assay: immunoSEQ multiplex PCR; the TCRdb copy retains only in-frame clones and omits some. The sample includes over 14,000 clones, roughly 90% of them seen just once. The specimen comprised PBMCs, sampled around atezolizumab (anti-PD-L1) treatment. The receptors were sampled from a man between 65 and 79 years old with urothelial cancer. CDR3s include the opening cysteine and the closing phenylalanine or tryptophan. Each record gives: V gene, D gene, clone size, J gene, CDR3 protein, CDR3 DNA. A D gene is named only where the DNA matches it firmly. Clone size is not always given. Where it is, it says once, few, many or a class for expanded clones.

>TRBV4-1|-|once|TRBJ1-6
CASSREGPGENSPLHF
TGCGCCAGCAGCCGAGAGGGGCCCGGAGAGAATTCACCCCTCCACTTT
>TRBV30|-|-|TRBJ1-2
CAWSVRGLVLDGYTF
TGTGCCTGGAGTGTACGGGGGTTAGTCTTGGATGGCTACACCTTC
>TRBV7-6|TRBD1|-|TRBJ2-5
CASSLEAVRGLEGTQYF
TGTGCCAGCAGCTTAGAGGCGGTCAGGGGGCTGGAAGGGACCCAGTACTTC
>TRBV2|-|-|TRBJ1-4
CASSAAGGTNEKLFF
TGTGCCAGCAGTGCCGCGGGGGGCACTAATGAAAAACTGTTTTTT
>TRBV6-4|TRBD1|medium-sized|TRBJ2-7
CASSDSDRGEQYF
TGTGCCAGCAGTGACTCGGACAGGGGCGAGCAGTACTTC
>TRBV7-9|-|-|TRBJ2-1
CASSLSLQAEQFF
TGTGCCAGCAGCTTATCTTTGCAAGCTGAGCAGTTCTTC
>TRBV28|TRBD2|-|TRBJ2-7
CASSLTSGGLSSYEQYF
TGTGCCAGCAGCCTGACTAGCGGGGGCCTGAGCTCCTACGAGCAGTACTTC
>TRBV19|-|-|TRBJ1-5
CASSIGGAEDQPQHF
TGTGCCAGTAGTATTGGAGGGGCCGAGGATCAGCCCCAGCATTTT
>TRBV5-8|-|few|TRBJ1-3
CASSLDYGQLHIYF
TGTGCCAGCAGCTTGGATTACGGACAGTTGCACATATATTTT
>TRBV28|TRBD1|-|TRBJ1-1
CASRQGGYPMNTEAFF
TGTGCCAGCAGACAGGGGGGGTACCCCATGAACACTGAAGCTTTCTTT
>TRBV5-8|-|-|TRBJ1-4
CASSPRVF
TGTGCCAGCAGCCCCCGGGTTTTT
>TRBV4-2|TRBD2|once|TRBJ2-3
CASSHNGGGTDTQYF
TGTGCCAGCAGCCACAATGGGGGGGGCACAGATACGCAGTATTTT
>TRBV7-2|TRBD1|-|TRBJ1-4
CASSLEGQGERKLFF
TGTGCCAGCAGCTTAGAAGGTCAGGGGGAACGAAAACTGTTTTTT
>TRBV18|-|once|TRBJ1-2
CASSPPQTRGYTF
TGTGCCAGCTCACCACCGCAGACAAGGGGCTACACCTTC
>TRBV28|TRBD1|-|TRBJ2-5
CASRDRGRGETQYF
TGTGCCAGCAGGGACAGGGGGCGAGGGGAGACCCAGTACTTC
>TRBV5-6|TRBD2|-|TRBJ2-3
CASSFLAGTTDTQYF
TGTGCCAGCAGCTTCCTAGCGGGGACCACAGATACGCAGTATTTT
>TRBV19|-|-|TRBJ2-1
CASSISDNEQFF
TGTGCCAGTAGTATATCAGACAATGAGCAGTTCTTC
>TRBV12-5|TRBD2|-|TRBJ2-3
CASGLGTSGSTDTQYF
TGTGCTAGTGGTTTGGGGACTAGCGGGAGCACAGATACGCAGTATTTT
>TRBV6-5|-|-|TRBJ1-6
CASSTVRNSPLHF
TGTGCCAGCAGTACGGTTAGAAATTCACCCCTCCACTTT
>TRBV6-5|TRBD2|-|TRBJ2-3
CASSTGTRVADTQYF
TGTGCCAGCAGCACCGGGACTAGAGTAGCAGATACGCAGTATTTT
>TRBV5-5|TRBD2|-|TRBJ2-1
CASSLVSGPYNEQFF
TGTGCCAGCAGCTTGGTTAGCGGGCCTTACAATGAGCAGTTCTTC
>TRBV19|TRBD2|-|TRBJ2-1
CASKVSGGVNEQFF
TGTGCCAGTAAAGTTAGCGGGGGGGTAAATGAGCAGTTCTTC
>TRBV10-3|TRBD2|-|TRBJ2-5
CAIRTSGGLQETQYF
TGTGCCATCCGTACTAGCGGGGGCCTCCAAGAGACCCAGTACTTC
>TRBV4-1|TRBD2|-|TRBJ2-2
CASSQDIAGGLTGELFF
TGCGCCAGCAGCCAAGATATCGCGGGGGGGCTAACCGGGGAGCTGTTTTTT
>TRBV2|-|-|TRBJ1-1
CASSTSEVGNTEAFF
TGTGCCAGCAGTACCTCTGAGGTTGGGAACACTGAAGCTTTCTTT
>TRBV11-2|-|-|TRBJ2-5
CASSIEHREQQTQYF
TGTGCCAGCAGCATCGAACACAGGGAACAGCAGACCCAGTACTTC
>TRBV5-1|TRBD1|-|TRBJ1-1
CASSISGGSNTEAFF
TGCGCCAGCAGCATCTCAGGGGGATCGAACACTGAAGCTTTCTTT
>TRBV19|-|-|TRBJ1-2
CASSIQGDYGYTF
TGTGCCAGTAGTATCCAGGGCGACTATGGCTACACCTTC
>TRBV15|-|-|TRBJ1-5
CATSRDTQGQSRQPQHF
TGTGCCACCAGCAGAGATACACAGGGTCAGAGTCGACAGCCCCAGCATTTT
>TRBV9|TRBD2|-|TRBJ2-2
CASGLAHTGELFF
TGTGCCAGCGGACTAGCGCACACCGGGGAGCTGTTTTTT
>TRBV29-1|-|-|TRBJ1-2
CSVEEPGNYGYTF
TGCAGCGTTGAAGAACCAGGGAACTATGGCTACACCTTC
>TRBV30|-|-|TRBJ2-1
CAWSTGSYNEQFF
TGTGCCTGGAGTACTGGCTCCTACAATGAGCAGTTCTTC
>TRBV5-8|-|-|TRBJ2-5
CASSWGHEETQYF
TGTGCCAGCAGCTGGGGGCATGAAGAGACCCAGTACTTC